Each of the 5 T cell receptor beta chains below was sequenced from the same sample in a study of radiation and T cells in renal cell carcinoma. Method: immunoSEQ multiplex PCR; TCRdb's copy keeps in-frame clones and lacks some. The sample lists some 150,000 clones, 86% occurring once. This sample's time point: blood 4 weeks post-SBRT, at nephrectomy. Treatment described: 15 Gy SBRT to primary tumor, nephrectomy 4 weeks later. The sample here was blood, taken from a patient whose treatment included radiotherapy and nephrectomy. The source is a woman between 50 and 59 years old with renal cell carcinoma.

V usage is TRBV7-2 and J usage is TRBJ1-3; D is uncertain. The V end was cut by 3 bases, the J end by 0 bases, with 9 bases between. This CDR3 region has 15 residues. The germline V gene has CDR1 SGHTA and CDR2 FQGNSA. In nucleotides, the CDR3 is TGTGCCAGCAGCTTGGCCGGGTACTCTGGAAACACCATATATTTT. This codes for CASSLAGYSGNTIYF. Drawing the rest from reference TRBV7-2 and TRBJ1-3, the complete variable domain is GAGVSQSPSNKVTEKGKDVELRCDPISGHTALYWYRQSLGQGLEFLIYFQGNSAPDKSGLPSDRFSAERTGGSVSTLTIQRTQQEDSAVYLCASSLAGYSGNTIYFGEGSWLTVV.

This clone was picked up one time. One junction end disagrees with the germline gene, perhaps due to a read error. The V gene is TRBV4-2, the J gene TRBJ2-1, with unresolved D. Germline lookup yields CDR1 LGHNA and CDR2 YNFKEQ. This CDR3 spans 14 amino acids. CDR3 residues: CASSEDRNYNEQFF. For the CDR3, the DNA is TGTGCCAGCAGCGAAGACCGGAACTACAATGAGCAGTTCTTC.

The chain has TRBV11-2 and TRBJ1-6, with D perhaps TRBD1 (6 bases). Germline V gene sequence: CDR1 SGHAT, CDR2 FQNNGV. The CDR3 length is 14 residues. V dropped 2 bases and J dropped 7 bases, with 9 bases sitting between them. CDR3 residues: CASSLNRVNSPLHF. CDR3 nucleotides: TGTGCCAGCAGCTTAAACAGGGTAAATTCACCCCTCCACTTT.

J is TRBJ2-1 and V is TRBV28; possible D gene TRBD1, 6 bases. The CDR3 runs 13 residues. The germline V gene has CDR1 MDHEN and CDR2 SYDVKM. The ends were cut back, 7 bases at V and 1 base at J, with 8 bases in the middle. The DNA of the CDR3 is TGTGCCAGCACGACAGGTTCCTACAATGAGCAGTTCTTC. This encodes CASTTGSYNEQFF.

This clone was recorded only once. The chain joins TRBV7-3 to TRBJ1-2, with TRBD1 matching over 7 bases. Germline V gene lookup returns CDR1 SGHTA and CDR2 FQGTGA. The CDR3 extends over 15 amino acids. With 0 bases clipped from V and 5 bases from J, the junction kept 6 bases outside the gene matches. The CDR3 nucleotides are TGTGCCAGCAGCTTAACAACGGAGACAGGGTATGGCTACACCTTC. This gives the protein CASSLTTETGYGYTF.